Below are 5 T cell receptor beta chains sequenced from a single sample in a study of OX40 agonist ivuxolimab in advanced cancers. The library relied on the immunoSEQ multiplex PCR assay. Not all clones reach the TCRdb copy of this immuneACCESS table, which keeps in-frame sequences only. Checked studies attribute under half of the gap to unresolved V genes and leave the rest unexplained. For this sample there are 70,000 or so clones; roughly nine tenths appear just once. The ten largest account for about 6.5% of the sample. The specimen was CD4+ or CD8+ T cells sorted from blood, collected in a trial of the OX40 agonist ivuxolimab. These receptors came from an adult with an advanced solid tumor such as melanoma, head and neck, liver or kidney cancer.

The J gene is TRBJ1-5, the V gene TRBV4-1, with 9 bases fitting TRBD1. CDR3 size: 16 residues. Unmatched junction bases numbered 7, after V lost 4 bases and J lost 3 bases. The germline V gene encodes CDR1 MGHRA and CDR2 YSYEKL. For the CDR3, the DNA is TGCGCCAGCAGCCCCTTTGGACAGGGGAACAATCAGCCCCAGCATTTT. Translated: CASSPFGQGNNQPQHF.

This clone was seen a single time. This sequence joins TRBV5-1 and TRBJ1-1; tentatively, D is TRBD1 (6 bases). The CDR3 covers 14 residues. Trimming left V 4 bases short and J 4 bases short, with 14 bases between. Germline V gives CDR1 SGHRS, CDR2 YFSETQ. CDR3 sequence (DNA): TGCGCCAGCAGCGCCATTTCGGGGGCCACTGAAGCTTTCTTT. Encoded protein: CASSAISGATEAFF.

The V gene is TRBV29-1, the J gene TRBJ2-7; unclear D gene. There are 12 residues in the CDR3. Trimming removed 3 bases from V and 4 bases from J, with 10 bases in between. Per the germline V gene, CDR1 is SQVTM and CDR2 is ANQGSEA. CDR3 sequence: CSVEVSGYEQYF. The DNA of the CDR3 is TGCAGCGTTGAGGTATCTGGTTACGAGCAGTACTTC.

This clone was counted only a few times. The V and J genes are TRBV6-5 and TRBJ2-5; D not resolved. This CDR3 region has 14 residues. V dropped 4 bases and J dropped 2 bases, with 11 bases sitting between them. CDR1 MNHEY and CDR2 SVGAGI come from the germline V gene. The CDR3, as DNA: TGTGCCAGCAGTTCAAATCTCCATCAAGAGACCCAGTACTTC. Protein: CASSSNLHQETQYF.

The gene calls are TRBV20-1 and TRBJ2-1; no firm D call. V lost 2 bases and J lost 10, with 9 bases in between. CDR1 DFQATT and CDR2 SNEGSKA come from the germline V gene (reference sequence). The CDR3 is 11 amino acids. DNA for the CDR3: TGCAGTGCTAGACCAGTCCGGGAGCAGTTCTTC. It translates to CSARPVREQFF.